The subject of this entry is one TCR beta chain. Here immunoSEQ multiplex PCR was the method, and the copy in TCRdb shows in-frame clones only, minus some. This table has 150,000 to 200,000 clones, about 80% appearing once. Trimming left V 1 base short and J 0 bases short, with 19 bases between. The CDR3 length is 20 residues. Per the germline V gene, CDR1 is LGHDT and CDR2 is YNNKEL (reference sequence). This sample was included in a study of blood T cell repertoires in COVID-19. The overall study: There were acute and convalescent COVID-19 samples, and they came from the United States, Italy and Spain.

This rearrangement joins TRBV3-1 (or the pseudogene TRBV3-2) to TRBJ2-6; D is possibly TRBD2 (5 bases). Material: peripheral blood. This sequence originates from a woman aged 70-85 years with acute or convalescent COVID-19. The CDR3 sequence: CASSQVGLLTSYSGANVLTF. The CDR3 DNA follows: TGTGCCAGCAGCCAAGTCGGACTTCTTACTTCATACTCTGGGGCCAACGTCCTGACTTTC.